This T cell receptor beta chain stems from a study of Tregs in tolerant kidney transplant recipients. Thawed PBMCs were FACS-sorted into unstimulated CD4+CD25+CD127- regulatory T cells, CD4+CD25- non-regulatory cells, CD4 and CD8 cells. Data came from immunoSEQ multiplex PCR; TCRdb stores just in-frame clones and leaves some out. The sample holds 100,000 to 150,000 clones, roughly 92% seen once. Germline-derived CDR1 and CDR2 are MNHNS and SASEGT. CDR3 length equals 14 residues. With V trimmed by 3 bases and J by 4 bases, 4 bases remained unmatched. Comment on this clone: The antigen is undetermined.

Study-wide results and limits: Few patients were studied, so findings need validation in larger groups. Biological reproducibility was not directly addressed in this study. The most relevant donor-specific Treg TCRbeta repertoire apparently came from expansion with activated donor B cells.

The J gene is TRBJ1-1, the V gene TRBV6-1; TRBD1 matches at 8 bases. The receptor comes from a human donor in good health. The sample taken for sequencing was CD4+ T cells from blood. CDR3 region: CASSEDRVLTEAFF. The DNA for the CDR3 is TGTGCCAGCAGTGAGGACAGGGTCCTCACTGAAGCTTTCTTT.